This TCR beta chain was sequenced in a study of siplizumab effects on memory and regulatory T cells. General observations from the study: Naive T cells seemed more diverse than memory cells; they also seemed major alloresponse contributors. Fewer alloreactive sequences mapped to unstimulated CD4+ memory cells under siplizumab.

The CDR3 spans 19 residues. Trimming took 2 bases from V and 0 from J; bases not matched to a gene: 14. As to this clone: Its antigen is as yet unknown.

Assay: immunoSEQ multiplex PCR; the TCRdb copy retains only in-frame clones and omits some. Of 85,000 to 130,000 clones listed, roughly 92% were seen once; the top ten hold roughly 0.64%. V and J are TRBV5-3 and TRBJ1-3; 7 nucleotides align to TRBD1. TRBV5-3 is sorted into the ORF group, with uncertain function. The TCR was taken from a human donor in good health. The sample taken for sequencing was Tregs sorted from blood. The CDR3 nucleotides read TGTGCCAGAAGCTTTACCCTGACAGGGATGGATCTCTCTGGAAACACCATATATTTT. This sequence encodes CARSFTLTGMDLSGNTIYF.